Shown below are 24 T cell receptor beta chains from a single sample sequenced in a study of shared clonotypes between healthy human individuals. Naive CD8 cells were CD45RO-negative, positively selected for CCR7, excluding terminally differentiated effector memory CD45RA+ cells. Sequencing used immunoSEQ multiplex PCR; TCRdb keeps in-frame clones, though not all of them. Counted here are fewer than 800,000 clones, 90% to 95% occurring once; the ten biggest clones make up approximately 24%. The specimen was naive CD8+ T cells sorted from blood. The receptor set was obtained from a man in his thirties or forties in good health.

The chain recombines TRBV27 with TRBJ2-7, with TRBD2 as a possible D gene (6 bases). Trimming cost V 6 bases and J 4 bases, with 22 bases left between them. Germline-derived CDR1 and CDR2 are MNHEY and SMNVEV (reference sequence). The CDR3 sequence is 16 residues long. CDR3 region: CASSLGSNGRPYEQYF. DNA for the CDR3: TGTGCCAGCAGCCTCGGGAGTAATGGACGGCCTTACGAGCAGTACTTC.

This clone occurred a few times. Other DNA sequences within the sample encode an identical CDR3. This chain links TRBV5-1 with TRBJ2-5, with no clear D. The germline V gene has CDR1 SGHRS and CDR2 YFSETQ. Between the trimmed V and J ends, which lost 2 bases and 5 bases, there was a span of 4 bases. The CDR3 length is 11 residues. CDR3 protein: CASSFGETQYF. The DNA of the CDR3 is TGCGCCAGCAGCTTTGGGGAGACCCAGTACTTC.

The rearrangement links TRBV11-2 to TRBJ1-1; D remains ambiguous. The CDR3 has 14 amino acids. Per germline, CDR1 SGHAT and CDR2 FQNNGV. V was trimmed by 4 bases and J by 4 bases, leaving 13 bases between them. The CDR3 nucleotides read TGTGCCAGCAGCTCCGACTTGGGAGCCACTGAAGCTTTCTTT. Translated: CASSSDLGATEAFF.

The chain uses TRBV27 and TRBJ2-2, with D maybe TRBD2 (7 bases). Germline V gene data show CDR1 as MNHEY and CDR2 as SMNVEV (reference sequence). This CDR3 has 17 amino acids. V gave up 1 base and J gave up 1 base, with 13 bases separating them. The CDR3 spells CASSLWGGRQNTGELFF. The CDR3 DNA is TGTGCCAGCAGTTTATGGGGGGGCAGGCAGAACACCGGGGAGCTGTTTTTT.

The CDR3 DNA reads TGTGCCAGCAGTTTTCAGAGTGGTAGTAATGAGCAGTTCTTC. This encodes CASSFQSGSNEQFF. The chain carries TRBV27 and TRBJ2-1; D not resolved. The CDR3 runs to 14 residues. Per the germline V gene, CDR1 is MNHEY and CDR2 is SMNVEV (reference sequence). V was cut by 3 bases and J by 7 bases, with 13 bases left in between.

Regarding this clone: Different DNA sequences within this sample yield the same CDR3. V usage is TRBV4-1 and J usage is TRBJ2-7; 12 nucleotides match TRBD2. The germline CDR1 and CDR2 sequences are MGHRA and YSYEKL. There are 15 residues in the CDR3. Losses at the gene ends were 3 bases for V and 0 bases for J; bases not matched to a gene: 0. The chain's CDR3 is CASSQGLAGSYEQYF. CDR3 DNA: TGCGCCAGCAGCCAGGGACTAGCGGGCTCCTACGAGCAGTACTTC.

This clone was recorded a few times. The V call is TRBV19, the J call TRBJ2-4; 8 bases line up with TRBD1. The CDR3 spans 17 residues. Per germline, CDR1 LNHDA and CDR2 SQIVND (reference sequence). The junction had 14 bases not matched to a gene; V was cut back by 5 bases and J by 5 bases. CDR3 nucleotide sequence: TGTGCCAGTAGTCAACAGGGGACAGGAGGTTATGAAAACATTCAGTACTTC. The encoded protein is CASSQQGTGGYENIQYF.

CDR3 nucleotide sequence: TGTGCCAGTAGCCGGTACGGGGCCGGCGACGAGCAGTACTTC. Encoded protein: CASSRYGAGDEQYF. The J gene is TRBJ2-7, the V gene TRBV19; possibly TRBD1 or TRBD2 for D (5 bases each). CDR1 LNHDA and CDR2 SQIVND come from the germline V gene (reference sequence). Trimming took off 6 bases at V and 5 bases at J, with 17 bases between the two ends. This CDR3 has 14 residues.

This clone was seen just once. In nucleotides, the CDR3 is TGTGCCAGCAGCTCGCTTCGGGCCCACTCGAACACCGGGGAGCTGTTTTTT. Amino acid sequence: CASSSLRAHSNTGELFF. The chain has TRBV5-6 and TRBJ2-2; D is unresolved. From germline, CDR1 is SGHDT and CDR2 YYEEEE. The CDR3 has 17 amino acids. Trimming left V 3 bases short and J 0 bases short, with 15 bases between.

Only a few counts were recorded for this clone. The chain couples TRBV7-8 to TRBJ1-2; 7 nucleotides match TRBD1. The CDR3 covers 13 residues. Germline loops: CDR1 SGHVS, CDR2 FQNEAQ. V shed 4 bases and J 7 bases; nucleotides not matched to a gene: 6. The CDR3 region has the DNA TGTGCCAGCAGCTACAGGGGCTGGAGTGGCTACACCTTC. This sequence encodes CASSYRGWSGYTF.

V is TRBV4-3 and J is TRBJ2-6, with 9 bases matching TRBD2. Germline CDR1 reads LGHNA; CDR2 reads YSLEER. V lost 2 bases, J lost 3 bases, and 8 bases stayed unmatched. This CDR3 is 18 amino acids long. The CDR3 DNA sequence: TGCGCCAGCAGCCAATTGGGACTAGCTGAATATGGGGCCAACGTCCTGACTTTC. It is translated as CASSQLGLAEYGANVLTF.

The rearrangement links TRBV5-1 to TRBJ2-7; D is possibly TRBD1 (6 bases). The CDR3 contains 17 residues. Germline assignment: CDR1 SGHRS and CDR2 YFSETQ. The V gene lost 3 bases and the J gene lost 4 bases, with 23 bases spanning the gap. CDR3 region: CASSWDLKGVSGYEQYF. The CDR3 nucleotides read TGCGCCAGCAGCTGGGACCTTAAGGGGGTTTCAGGATACGAGCAGTACTTC.

The rearrangement links TRBV21-1 to TRBJ2-7. TRBV21-1 is labeled a pseudogene. This CDR3 has 16 residues. In nucleotides, the CDR3 is TGTGCCAGCAGCAAACGCGCCCCGACGGACTCCTACGAGCAGTACTTC. This translates into CASSKRAPTDSYEQYF.

The V and J genes are TRBV7-6 and TRBJ2-3; possible D gene TRBD2, 6 bases. Germline CDR1 is SGHVS and CDR2 is FNYEAQ. CDR3 length equals 16 residues. V gave up 3 bases and J gave up 1 base, with 14 bases separating them. The CDR3 protein is CASSFSYGGGTDTQYF. The CDR3 DNA sequence: TGTGCCAGCAGCTTCTCGTACGGGGGAGGCACAGATACGCAGTATTTT. Full variable domain (missing parts from reference TRBV7-6 and TRBJ2-3): GAGVSQSPRYKVTKRGQDVALRCDPISGHVSLYWYRQALGQGPEFLTYFNYEAQQDKSGLPNDRFSAERPEGSISTLTIQRTEQRDSAMYRCASSFSYGGGTDTQYFGPGTRLTVL.

The chain joins TRBV10-2 to TRBJ2-1; no clear D gene. Trimming removed 5 bases at V and 9 bases at J, with 17 bases between. Germline V gene lookup returns CDR1 WSHSY and CDR2 SAAADI. CDR3 length: 14 residues. The CDR3 DNA sequence: TGCGCCAGCAGTACCCCGGCCCAAGCTGGTGAGCAGTTCTTC. Translation: CASSTPAQAGEQFF.

DNA for the CDR3: TGTGCCAGCAGCGTAGGAGAGGTAGCGGGAGGAGGTGAGCAGTACTTC. Translating gives CASSVGEVAGGGEQYF. This chain connects TRBV9 to TRBJ2-7; 10 nucleotides agree with TRBD2. V dropped 0 bases and J dropped 7; count of bases not matched to a gene: 10. The V gene's germline CDR1 is SGDLS and CDR2 YYNGEE. The CDR3 extends over 16 amino acids. Combining the CDR3 with reference TRBV9 and TRBJ2-7 gives the whole variable domain DSGVTQTPKHLITATGQRVTLRCSPRSGDLSVYWYQQSLDQGLQFLIQYYNGEERAKGNILERFSAQQFPDLHSELNLSSLELGDSALYFCASSVGEVAGGGEQYFGPGTRLTVT.

The rearrangement links TRBV4-1 to TRBJ1-1, with a weak D call TRBD1 (6 bases). V dropped 3 bases and J dropped 5 bases, with 19 bases sitting between them. CDR3 size: 16 residues. CDR1 MGHRA and CDR2 YSYEKL come from the germline V gene. CDR3 sequence reads: CASSQERYRDGTEAFF. DNA for the CDR3: TGCGCCAGCAGCCAGGAGAGGTACAGGGACGGGACTGAAGCTTTCTTT.

The chain is built from TRBV25-1 and TRBJ2-7; no clear D gene. Trimming stripped 5 bases from V and 5 bases from J, with 7 bases between. Germline CDR1 is MGHDK and CDR2 is SYGVNS. The CDR3 covers 11 residues. The chain's CDR3 is CASSHGDEQYF. The CDR3 nucleotides are TGTGCCAGCAGTCATGGAGACGAGCAGTACTTC.

V gene TRBV27 combines with J gene TRBJ2-1, with 9 bases identical to TRBD2. The germline CDR1 and CDR2 sequences are MNHEY and SMNVEV (reference sequence). Germline trimming cut 5 bases from V and 6 bases from J; bases unmatched to any gene: 11. This CDR3 comprises 16 residues. The CDR3 DNA is TGTGCCAGCAGTCCCCTGGGACTAGCCCTCGGCAATGAGCAGTTCTTC. Protein product: CASSPLGLALGNEQFF.

The V call is TRBV7-9, the J call TRBJ1-5, with 7 bases identical to TRBD1. V lost 5 bases and J lost 6; bases outside the gene matches: 4. Germline lookup yields CDR1 SEHNR and CDR2 FQNEAQ (reference sequence). This CDR3 is built from 13 residues. The CDR3 DNA follows: TGTGCCAGCAGCGCAGGGGGAAGTCAGCCCCAGCATTTT. It translates to CASSAGGSQPQHF.

The rearrangement uses TRBV4-1 and TRBJ2-7; weak D call: TRBD1 (5 bases). This CDR3 has 16 amino acids. Germline CDR1 is MGHRA and CDR2 is YSYEKL. V gave up 5 bases and J gave up 2 bases, with 19 bases separating them. The CDR3 reads CASSGIAGLGTYEQYF. The CDR3 bases are TGCGCCAGCAGCGGAATCGCAGGGTTGGGGACCTACGAGCAGTACTTC.

The V and J genes are TRBV7-9 and TRBJ2-7; D perhaps matches TRBD1 (6 bases). This CDR3 comprises 13 residues. Germline CDR1 reads SEHNR; CDR2 reads FQNEAQ (reference sequence). V was trimmed by 4 bases and J by 6 bases, leaving 13 bases between them. This chain's CDR3 is CASSSTGPVEQYF. CDR3 sequence (DNA): TGTGCCAGCAGCTCGACAGGACCCGTCGAGCAGTACTTC.

The chain couples TRBV11-2 to TRBJ2-7, with TRBD2 matching over 11 bases. The ends lost 4 bases at V and 4 bases at J; junction bases unmatched: 6. Germline V gene lookup returns CDR1 SGHAT and CDR2 FQNNGV. The CDR3 sequence is 15 residues long. CDR3 DNA: TGTGCCAGCAGCTCATTGACTAGCGGGGCGTACGAGCAGTACTTC. Encoded protein: CASSSLTSGAYEQYF. The complete variable domain, with remaining parts taken from reference TRBV11-2 and TRBJ2-7, reads EAGVAQSPRYKIIEKRQSVAFWCNPISGHATLYWYQQILGQGPKLLIQFQNNGVVDDSQLPKDRFSAERLKGVDSTLKIQPAKLEDSAVYLCASSSLTSGAYEQYFGPGTRLTVT.

This chain links TRBV11-2 with TRBJ2-1, with 9 positions matching TRBD2. Germline CDR1 and CDR2: SGHAT and FQNNGV. After removal of 7 bases from V and 4 bases from J, the junction contained 5 bases not matched to a gene. The CDR3 length is 14 residues. CDR3 DNA sequence: TGTGCCAGCATAGCGGGAGAATGGTACAATGAGCAGTTCTTC. As protein: CASIAGEWYNEQFF.